A selection of T cell receptor beta chains follows, all from one sample in a study of T cell changes during pregnancy in multiple sclerosis. TCRdb's table, derived via immunoSEQ multiplex PCR, lists solely in-frame clones and lacks some. The sample records about 48,000 clones, 90% to 95% being singletons. The source material was CD4+ T cells from peripheral blood mononuclear cells, sampled in the first trimester of pregnancy. The receptors shown here come from a female donor with multiple sclerosis, enrolled in a pregnancy study. The CDR3 runs from the conserved cysteine through the conserved F or W. Each record gives: CDR3 length, V gene, clone size, J gene, D gene, CDR3 DNA, CDR3 protein. D genes are given only for firm matches. Not all rows give a size; the values are once, few, many and, for expanded clones, a class.

cdr3_length: 14
v_call: TRBV5-1
clone_size: .
j_call: TRBJ1-1
d_call: .
cdr3_nt: TGCGCCAGCAGCTTGAGCGCTCGGAACACTGAAGCTTTCTTT
cdr3_aa: CASSLSARNTEAFF

cdr3_length: 16
v_call: TRBV30
clone_size: .
j_call: TRBJ2-1
d_call: TRBD1
cdr3_nt: TGTGCCTGGAAACGGACAGGGGCCAGCTCCTACAATGAGCAGTTCTTC
cdr3_aa: CAWKRTGASSYNEQFF

cdr3_length: 13
v_call: TRBV13
clone_size: .
j_call: TRBJ1-1
d_call: .
cdr3_nt: TGTGCCAGCAGCCCAGACATGTATTCTGAAGCTTTCTTT
cdr3_aa: CASSPDMYSEAFF

cdr3_length: 12
v_call: TRBV7-9
clone_size: .
j_call: TRBJ1-1
d_call: TRBD1
cdr3_nt: TGTGCCAGCAGCCTAGTAGACAGGGGAGCTTTCTTT
cdr3_aa: CASSLVDRGAFF

cdr3_length: 14
v_call: TRBV19
clone_size: .
j_call: TRBJ1-1
d_call: TRBD1
cdr3_nt: TGTGCCAGCGGGGCGGGACAGCAACCCGTTGAAGCTTTCTTT
cdr3_aa: CASGAGQQPVEAFF

cdr3_length: 15
v_call: TRBV7-3
clone_size: .
j_call: TRBJ2-2
d_call: .
cdr3_nt: TGTGCCAGCAGCTTAAGTGGGGGGGCAATCGGGGAGCTGTTTTTT
cdr3_aa: CASSLSGGAIGELFF

cdr3_length: 19
v_call: TRBV5-4
clone_size: .
j_call: TRBJ2-5
d_call: .
cdr3_nt: TGTGCCAGCAGCCTACCCGGGAAGGGAGCCACGCTAGCCCAAGAGACCCAGTACTTC
cdr3_aa: CASSLPGKGATLAQETQYF

cdr3_length: 14
v_call: TRBV7-2
clone_size: few
j_call: TRBJ2-3
d_call: TRBD1
cdr3_nt: TGTGCCAGCAGCCGGGGACAGGGGATAGATACGCAGTATTTT
cdr3_aa: CASSRGQGIDTQYF

cdr3_length: 15
v_call: TRBV6-5
clone_size: once
j_call: TRBJ2-3
d_call: .
cdr3_nt: TGTGCCAGCAGTTACTCGAATCTACTTTCAGATACGCAGTATTTT
cdr3_aa: CASSYSNLLSDTQYF

cdr3_length: 15
v_call: TRBV5-5
clone_size: .
j_call: TRBJ1-5
d_call: TRBD1
cdr3_nt: TGTGCCAGCAGCCCTGGGACAGTAGGCAATCAGCCCCAGCATTTT
cdr3_aa: CASSPGTVGNQPQHF

cdr3_length: 13
v_call: TRBV6-1
clone_size: .
j_call: TRBJ2-2
d_call: .
cdr3_nt: TGTGTTACTGGTTCGGTGAACACCGGGGAGCTGTTTTTT
cdr3_aa: CVTGSVNTGELFF

cdr3_length: 14
v_call: TRBV27
clone_size: .
j_call: TRBJ1-1
d_call: .
cdr3_nt: TGTGCCAGCAGTTCCATCCAGGGTTTAACTGAAGCTTTCTTT
cdr3_aa: CASSSIQGLTEAFF

cdr3_length: 16
v_call: TRBV16
clone_size: .
j_call: TRBJ2-1
d_call: TRBD2
cdr3_nt: TGTGCCAGCAGCCTTGGGGCTAGCGGCCCTTTGGATGAGCAGTTCTTC
cdr3_aa: CASSLGASGPLDEQFF

cdr3_length: 15
v_call: TRBV19
clone_size: .
j_call: TRBJ2-2
d_call: TRBD1
cdr3_nt: TGTGCCAGTAGTCAGCGGGACAGGGGGGCCGGGGAGCTGTTTTTT
cdr3_aa: CASSQRDRGAGELFF

cdr3_length: 15
v_call: TRBV19
clone_size: .
j_call: TRBJ2-3
d_call: .
cdr3_nt: TGTGCCAGTAGTATAGGGGCGGGGGCTACAGATACGCAGTATTTT
cdr3_aa: CASSIGAGATDTQYF

cdr3_length: 16
v_call: TRBV5-1
clone_size: .
j_call: TRBJ2-1
d_call: .
cdr3_nt: TGCGCCAGCAGCTCCGTGGGGGGGGCCCTATACAATGAGCAGTTCTTC
cdr3_aa: CASSSVGGALYNEQFF

cdr3_length: 14
v_call: TRBV2
clone_size: .
j_call: TRBJ2-7
d_call: TRBD1
cdr3_nt: TGTGCCAGCAGTAGGACAGGGGCCGCGAACGAGCAGTACTTC
cdr3_aa: CASSRTGAANEQYF

cdr3_length: 16
v_call: TRBV6-5
clone_size: .
j_call: TRBJ1-1
d_call: TRBD1
cdr3_nt: TGTGCCAGCAGTTACCTCACAGGGGGCCGGGTAACTGAAGCTTTCTTT
cdr3_aa: CASSYLTGGRVTEAFF

cdr3_length: 12
v_call: TRBV6-1
clone_size: .
j_call: TRBJ2-1
d_call: TRBD2
cdr3_nt: TGTGCCAGCAGTGCTAGCGGGGTTGAGCAGTTCTTC
cdr3_aa: CASSASGVEQFF

cdr3_length: 13
v_call: TRBV6-5
clone_size: .
j_call: TRBJ1-6
d_call: TRBD1
cdr3_nt: TGTGCCAGCAGAGGGGACAGTTCATCACCCCTCCACTTT
cdr3_aa: CASRGDSSSPLHF

cdr3_length: 14
v_call: TRBV9
clone_size: .
j_call: TRBJ2-1
d_call: TRBD1
cdr3_nt: TGTGCCAGCAGCGCCCGGGACAGTTACAATGAGCAGTTCTTC
cdr3_aa: CASSARDSYNEQFF

cdr3_length: 16
v_call: TRBV7-2
clone_size: .
j_call: TRBJ1-2
d_call: .
cdr3_nt: TGTGCCAGCACCCGCAACAGGGACGATAGTAACTATGGCTACACCTTC
cdr3_aa: CASTRNRDDSNYGYTF

cdr3_length: 14
v_call: TRBV12-5
clone_size: .
j_call: TRBJ1-1
d_call: .
cdr3_nt: TGTGCTAGTGGTTTTGGGGGGTCCTACACTGAAGCTTTCTTT
cdr3_aa: CASGFGGSYTEAFF

cdr3_length: 18
v_call: TRBV10-1
clone_size: .
j_call: TRBJ2-3
d_call: TRBD2
cdr3_nt: TGCGCCAGCAGTGATCGACGACTAGCGGGGGGGACTACAGATACGCAGTATTTT
cdr3_aa: CASSDRRLAGGTTDTQYF

cdr3_length: 15
v_call: TRBV7-8
clone_size: .
j_call: TRBJ1-6
d_call: TRBD1
cdr3_nt: TGTGCCAGCAAGACGACAGGGCACTATAATTCACCCCTCCACTTT
cdr3_aa: CASKTTGHYNSPLHF

cdr3_length: 16
v_call: TRBV30
clone_size: .
j_call: TRBJ1-5
d_call: TRBD1
cdr3_nt: TGTGCCTGGAGTGGCCCCGGGCAGGGGGGCAATCAGCCCCAGCATTTT
cdr3_aa: CAWSGPGQGGNQPQHF

cdr3_length: 14
v_call: TRBV29-1
clone_size: .
j_call: TRBJ1-1
d_call: .
cdr3_nt: TGCAGCGTTGTCGGCCGGGATCGTTGGACTGAAGCTTTCTTT
cdr3_aa: CSVVGRDRWTEAFF

cdr3_length: 14
v_call: TRBV6-1
clone_size: .
j_call: TRBJ2-5
d_call: TRBD1
cdr3_nt: TGTGCCAGCAGTGGACGGACAGGGGGGGGGACCCAGTACTTC
cdr3_aa: CASSGRTGGGTQYF

cdr3_length: 14
v_call: TRBV4-1
clone_size: once
j_call: TRBJ1-4
d_call: .
cdr3_nt: TGCGCCAGCAGCCCCCCGCGGGGGAATGAAAAACTGTTTTTT
cdr3_aa: CASSPPRGNEKLFF

cdr3_length: 14
v_call: TRBV9
clone_size: .
j_call: TRBJ1-2
d_call: TRBD1
cdr3_nt: TGTGCCAGCAGCACCCGGGGACAGGGGGGTGGCTACACCTTC
cdr3_aa: CASSTRGQGGGYTF

cdr3_length: 16
v_call: TRBV4-2
clone_size: once
j_call: TRBJ2-3
d_call: TRBD2
cdr3_nt: TGTGCCAGCAGCCGGGACTACGCCGCTTTGGTAGATACGCAGTATTTT
cdr3_aa: CASSRDYAALVDTQYF

cdr3_length: 15
v_call: TRBV21-1
clone_size: .
j_call: TRBJ1-5
d_call: .
cdr3_nt: TGTGCCAGCAGCAAATTCAGCAGGTCTAATCAGCCCCAGCATTTT
cdr3_aa: CASSKFSRSNQPQHF

cdr3_length: 14
v_call: TRBV6-6
clone_size: .
j_call: TRBJ1-6
d_call: TRBD1
cdr3_nt: TGTGCCAGCAGTTACTACAGGGGGGGTTCACCCCTCCACTTT
cdr3_aa: CASSYYRGGSPLHF

cdr3_length: 15
v_call: TRBV6-1
clone_size: .
j_call: TRBJ2-7
d_call: .
cdr3_nt: TGTGCCAGCAGTGAAGCGAGGGGAGGCGGCTACGAGCAGTACTTC
cdr3_aa: CASSEARGGGYEQYF

cdr3_length: 13
v_call: TRBV5-6
clone_size: .
j_call: TRBJ1-2
d_call: .
cdr3_nt: TGTGCCAGCAGCGGTAGGCAGGCCTATGGCTACACCTTC
cdr3_aa: CASSGRQAYGYTF

cdr3_length: 14
v_call: TRBV30
clone_size: .
j_call: TRBJ1-1
d_call: .
cdr3_nt: TGTGCCTGGAGCCTGGGGGGGCGATCAACGGAAGCTTTCTTT
cdr3_aa: CAWSLGGRSTEAFF

cdr3_length: 14
v_call: TRBV6-6
clone_size: once
j_call: TRBJ2-5
d_call: .
cdr3_nt: TGTGCCAGCAAGACAAGTGGGGGGAGCGAGACCCAGTACTTC
cdr3_aa: CASKTSGGSETQYF

cdr3_length: 13
v_call: TRBV9
clone_size: .
j_call: TRBJ2-3
d_call: .
cdr3_nt: TGTGCCAGCAGCGCCCCGAGCACAGATACGCAGTATTTT
cdr3_aa: CASSAPSTDTQYF

cdr3_length: 16
v_call: TRBV18
clone_size: .
j_call: TRBJ1-2
d_call: .
cdr3_nt: TGTGCCAGCTCACCTCGGCAGGGGACCGTTTACTATGGCTACACCTTC
cdr3_aa: CASSPRQGTVYYGYTF

cdr3_length: 16
v_call: TRBV4-1
clone_size: once
j_call: TRBJ2-2
d_call: TRBD1
cdr3_nt: TGCGCCAGCAGCCAGGGGGGGACAGGGGTGACCGGGGAGCTGTTTTTT
cdr3_aa: CASSQGGTGVTGELFF